Sequencing of this T cell receptor (beta chain) was carried out in a study of blood T cell repertoires in COVID-19. V lost 3 bases, J lost 0 bases, and 8 bases lay in between. The CDR3 consists of 14 residues. Germline-derived CDR1 and CDR2 are KGHSH and LQKENI. The repertoire was sequenced with immunoSEQ multiplex PCR; TCRdb's copy has only in-frame clones and lacks some. This sample carries tens of thousands of clones, 80% of them seen once, and the ten largest clones take around 21%. This rearrangement joins TRBV18 to TRBJ1-1; weak D call: TRBD1 (5 bases). The source of this sequence is a woman older than 75 with acute or convalescent COVID-19. The source material was peripheral blood. CDR3 sequence reads: CASSPAGMNTEAFF. In DNA, the CDR3 is TGTGCCAGCTCACCGGCAGGGATGAACACTGAAGCTTTCTTT.